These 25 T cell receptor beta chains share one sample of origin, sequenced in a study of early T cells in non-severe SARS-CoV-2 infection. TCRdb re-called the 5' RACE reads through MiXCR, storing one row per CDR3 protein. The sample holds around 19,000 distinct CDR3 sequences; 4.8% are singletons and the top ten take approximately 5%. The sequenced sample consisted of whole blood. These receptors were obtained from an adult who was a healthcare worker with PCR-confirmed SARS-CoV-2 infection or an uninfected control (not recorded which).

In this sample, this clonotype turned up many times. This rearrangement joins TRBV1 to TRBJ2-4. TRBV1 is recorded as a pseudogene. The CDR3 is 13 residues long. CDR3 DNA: TGCACCAGCAGCCAAGTCGAATCGAACATTCAGTACTTC. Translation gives CTSSQVESNIQYF.

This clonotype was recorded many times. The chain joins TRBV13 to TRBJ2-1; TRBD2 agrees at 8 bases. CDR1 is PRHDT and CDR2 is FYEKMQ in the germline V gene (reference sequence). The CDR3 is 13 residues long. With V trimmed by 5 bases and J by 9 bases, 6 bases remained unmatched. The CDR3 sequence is CASSQRESTEQFF. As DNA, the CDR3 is TGTGCCAGCAGCCAGCGGGAGTCGACTGAGCAGTTCTTC.

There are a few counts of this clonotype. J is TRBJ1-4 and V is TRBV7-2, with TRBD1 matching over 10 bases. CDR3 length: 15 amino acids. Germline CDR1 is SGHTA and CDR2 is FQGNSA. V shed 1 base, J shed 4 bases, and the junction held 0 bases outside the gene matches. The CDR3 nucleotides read TGTGCCAGCAGCTTAGGGACAGGGGGTAATGAAAAACTGTTTTTT. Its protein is CASSLGTGGNEKLFF.

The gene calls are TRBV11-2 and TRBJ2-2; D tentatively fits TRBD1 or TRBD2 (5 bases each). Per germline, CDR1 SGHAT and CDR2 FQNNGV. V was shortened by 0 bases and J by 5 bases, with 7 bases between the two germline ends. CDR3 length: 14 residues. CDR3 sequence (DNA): TGTGCCAGCAGCTTAGAGAGGGGAACCGGGGAGCTGTTTTTT. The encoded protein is CASSLERGTGELFF.

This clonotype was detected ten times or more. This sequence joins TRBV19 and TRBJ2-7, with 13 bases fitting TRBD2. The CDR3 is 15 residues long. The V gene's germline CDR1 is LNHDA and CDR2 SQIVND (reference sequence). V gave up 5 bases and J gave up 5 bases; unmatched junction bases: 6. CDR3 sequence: CASSAGTSGADEQYF. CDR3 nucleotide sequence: TGTGCCAGTAGTGCCGGGACTAGCGGGGCGGACGAGCAGTACTTC.

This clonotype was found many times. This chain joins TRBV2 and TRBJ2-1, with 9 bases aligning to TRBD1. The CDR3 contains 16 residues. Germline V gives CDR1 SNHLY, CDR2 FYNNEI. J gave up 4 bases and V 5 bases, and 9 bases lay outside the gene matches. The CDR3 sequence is CASSKTGTGSYNEQFF. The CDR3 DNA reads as TGTGCCAGCAGTAAAACCGGGACAGGGTCGTACAATGAGCAGTTCTTC. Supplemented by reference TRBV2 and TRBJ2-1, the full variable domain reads EPEVTQTPSHQVTQMGQEVILRCVPISNHLYFYWYRQILGQKVEFLVSFYNNEISEKSEIFDDQFSVERPDGSNFTLKIRSTKLEDSAMYFCASSKTGTGSYNEQFFGPGTRLTVL.

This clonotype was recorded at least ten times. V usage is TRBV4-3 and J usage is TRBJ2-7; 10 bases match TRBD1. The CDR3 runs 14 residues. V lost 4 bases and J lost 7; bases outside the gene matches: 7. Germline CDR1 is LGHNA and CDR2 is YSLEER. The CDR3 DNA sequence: TGCGCCAGCAGCCTCGCGACAGGGGGCTTTGAGCAGTACTTC. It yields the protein CASSLATGGFEQYF.

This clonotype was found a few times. CDR3 nucleotides: TGTGCCAGCAGCGCGGGACAACACAACGGGCAGTTCTTC. Protein product: CASSAGQHNGQFF. The chain couples TRBV7-2 to TRBJ2-1; the D call may be TRBD1 or TRBD2 (6 bases each). The CDR3 runs to 13 residues. V was shortened by 5 bases and J by 12 bases, with 17 bases between the two germline ends. Germline V lookup: CDR1 SGHTA, CDR2 FQGNSA.

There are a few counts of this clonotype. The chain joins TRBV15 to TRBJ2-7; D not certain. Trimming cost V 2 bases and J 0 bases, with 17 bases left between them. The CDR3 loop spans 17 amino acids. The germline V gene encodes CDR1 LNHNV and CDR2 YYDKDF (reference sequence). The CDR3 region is CATSRSRSGSSSYEQYF. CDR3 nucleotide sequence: TGTGCCACCAGCAGATCGAGATCCGGCTCCAGCTCCTACGAGCAGTACTTC. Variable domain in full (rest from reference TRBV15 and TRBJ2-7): DAMVIQNPRYQVTQFGKPVTLSCSQTLNHNVMYWYQQKSSQAPKLLFHYYDKDFNNEADTPDNFQSRRPNTSFCFLDIRSPGLGDTAMYLCATSRSRSGSSSYEQYFGPGTRLTVT.

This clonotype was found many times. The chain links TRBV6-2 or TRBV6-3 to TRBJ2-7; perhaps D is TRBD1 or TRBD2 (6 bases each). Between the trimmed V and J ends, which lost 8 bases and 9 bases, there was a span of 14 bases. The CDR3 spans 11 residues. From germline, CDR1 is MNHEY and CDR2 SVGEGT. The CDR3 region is CASESGGPQYF. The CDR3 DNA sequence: TGTGCCAGCGAGAGTGGGGGGCCGCAGTACTTC.

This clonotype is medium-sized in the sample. The CDR3 sequence is CSARQGLNTEAFF. The CDR3 DNA is TGCAGTGCTAGACAGGGACTGAACACTGAAGCTTTCTTT. V usage is TRBV20-1 and J usage is TRBJ1-1; the D gene is possibly TRBD1 (5 bases). The CDR3 totals 13 residues. Germline loops: CDR1 DFQATT, CDR2 SNEGSKA (reference sequence). Between the trimmed V and J ends, which lost 2 bases and 0 bases, there was a span of 7 bases.

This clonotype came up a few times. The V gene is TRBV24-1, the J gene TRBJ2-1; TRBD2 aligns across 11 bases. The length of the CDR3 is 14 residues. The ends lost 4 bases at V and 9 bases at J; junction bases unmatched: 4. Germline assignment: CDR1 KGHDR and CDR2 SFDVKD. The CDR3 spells CATSEVSGRVEQFF. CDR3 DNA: TGTGCCACCAGTGAAGTTAGCGGGAGGGTTGAGCAGTTCTTC.

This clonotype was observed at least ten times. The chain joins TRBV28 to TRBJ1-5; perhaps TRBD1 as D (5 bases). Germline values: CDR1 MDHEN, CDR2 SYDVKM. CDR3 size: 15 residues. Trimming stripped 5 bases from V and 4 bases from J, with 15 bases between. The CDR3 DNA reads TGTGCCAGCAGTGGCGTCCAGGGAGGGAATCAGCCCCAGCATTTT. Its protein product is CASSGVQGGNQPQHF.

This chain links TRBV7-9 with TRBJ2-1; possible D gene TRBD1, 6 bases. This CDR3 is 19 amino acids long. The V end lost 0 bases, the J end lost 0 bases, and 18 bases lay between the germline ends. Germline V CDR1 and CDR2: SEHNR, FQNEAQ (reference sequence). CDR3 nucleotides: TGTGCCAGCAGCTTAGCCCAGTTAAAAGACAGGATCTCCTACAATGAGCAGTTCTTC. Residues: CASSLAQLKDRISYNEQFF.

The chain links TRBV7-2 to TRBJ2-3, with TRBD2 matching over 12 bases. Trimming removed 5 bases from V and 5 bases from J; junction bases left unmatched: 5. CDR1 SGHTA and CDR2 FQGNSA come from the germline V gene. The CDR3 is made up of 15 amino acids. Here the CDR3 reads CASSGLAGRIDTQYF. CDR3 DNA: TGTGCCAGCAGCGGACTAGCGGGACGCATAGATACGCAGTATTTT.

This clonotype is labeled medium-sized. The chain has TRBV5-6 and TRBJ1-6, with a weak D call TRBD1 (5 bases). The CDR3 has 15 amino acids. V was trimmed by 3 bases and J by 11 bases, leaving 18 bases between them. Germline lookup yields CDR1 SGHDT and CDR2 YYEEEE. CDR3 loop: CASSWRDLERPPLHF. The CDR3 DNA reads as TGTGCCAGCAGCTGGAGGGACTTGGAAAGACCACCCCTCCACTTT.

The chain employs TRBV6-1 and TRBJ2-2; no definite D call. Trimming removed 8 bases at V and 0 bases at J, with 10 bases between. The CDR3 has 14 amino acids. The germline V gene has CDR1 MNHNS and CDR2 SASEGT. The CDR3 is CASLGLANTGELFF. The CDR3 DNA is TGTGCCAGCCTAGGGTTAGCGAACACCGGGGAGCTGTTTTTT.

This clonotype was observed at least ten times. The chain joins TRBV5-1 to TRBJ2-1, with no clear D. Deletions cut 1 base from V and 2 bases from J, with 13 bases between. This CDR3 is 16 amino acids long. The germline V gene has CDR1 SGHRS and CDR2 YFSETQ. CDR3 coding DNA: TGCGCCAGCAGCTTGAGTGGCATCAGTACCTACAATGAGCAGTTCTTC. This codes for CASSLSGISTYNEQFF.

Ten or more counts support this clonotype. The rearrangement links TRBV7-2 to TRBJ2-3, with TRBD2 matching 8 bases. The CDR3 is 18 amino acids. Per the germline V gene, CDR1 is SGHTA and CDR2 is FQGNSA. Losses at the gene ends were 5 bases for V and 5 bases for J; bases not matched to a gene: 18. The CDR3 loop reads CASSIEGRTSRGQDTQYF. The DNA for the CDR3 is TGTGCCAGCAGCATAGAGGGTAGGACTAGCAGGGGACAAGATACGCAGTATTTT. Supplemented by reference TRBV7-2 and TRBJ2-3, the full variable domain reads GAGVSQSPSNKVTEKGKDVELRCDPISGHTALYWYRQSLGQGLEFLIYFQGNSAPDKSGLPSDRFSAERTGGSVSTLTIQRTQQEDSAVYLCASSIEGRTSRGQDTQYFGPGTRLTVL.

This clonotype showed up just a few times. CDR3 residues: CASSLRGDYNTIYF. The CDR3 DNA sequence: TGTGCCAGCAGTTTACGGGGGGATTACAACACCATATATTTT. This sequence joins TRBV28 and TRBJ1-3; tentatively, D is TRBD1 (5 bases). The V gene lost 2 bases and the J gene lost 7 bases, with 12 bases spanning the gap. The CDR3 is 14 residues long. In germline, CDR1 is MDHEN, CDR2 SYDVKM.

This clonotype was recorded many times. CDR3: CASSPRDGGLYEQYF. CDR3 nucleotides: TGTGCCAGCAGCCCCCGGGACGGAGGCTTGTACGAGCAGTACTTC. The chain employs TRBV7-9 and TRBJ2-7; either TRBD1 or TRBD2 may supply D (5 bases each). V was clipped by 5 bases and J by 4 bases, with 18 bases between them. CDR1 is SEHNR and CDR2 is FQNEAQ in the germline V gene (reference sequence). The CDR3 sequence is 15 residues long.

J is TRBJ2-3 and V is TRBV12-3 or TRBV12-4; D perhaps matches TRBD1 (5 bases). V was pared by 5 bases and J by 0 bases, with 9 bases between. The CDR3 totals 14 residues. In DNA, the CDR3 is TGTGCCAGCAGTATCCGGACAAGCACAGATACGCAGTATTTT. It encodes CASSIRTSTDTQYF.

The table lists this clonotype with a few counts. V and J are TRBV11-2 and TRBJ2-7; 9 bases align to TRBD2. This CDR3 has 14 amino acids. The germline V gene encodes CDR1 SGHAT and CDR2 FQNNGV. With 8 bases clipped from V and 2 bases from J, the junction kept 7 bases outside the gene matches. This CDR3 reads CASRRIAGAYEQYF. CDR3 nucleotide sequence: TGTGCCAGCCGCAGAATAGCGGGAGCCTACGAGCAGTACTTC.

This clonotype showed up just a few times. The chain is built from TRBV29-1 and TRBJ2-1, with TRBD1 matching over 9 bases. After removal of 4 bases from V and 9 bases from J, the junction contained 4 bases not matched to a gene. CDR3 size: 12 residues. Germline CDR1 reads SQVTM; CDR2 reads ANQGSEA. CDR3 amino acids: CSVGGQGTEQFF. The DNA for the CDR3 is TGCAGCGTTGGGGGACAGGGAACTGAGCAGTTCTTC.

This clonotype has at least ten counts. The CDR3 reads CASKTSQVNTEAFF. The DNA for the CDR3 is TGCGCCAGCAAAACATCACAGGTGAACACTGAAGCTTTCTTT. The genes are TRBV5-1 and TRBJ1-1, with D tentatively TRBD1 (5 bases). This CDR3 has 14 residues. V dropped 6 bases and J dropped 0 bases, with 12 bases sitting between them. Germline lookup yields CDR1 SGHRS and CDR2 YFSETQ.